This TCR beta chain is from a study of cytomegalovirus exposure and HLA in healthy donors. In this sample, this clone turned up once. The primer mix had 60 Vbeta and 13 Jbeta primers. Method: immunoSEQ multiplex PCR; TCRdb's copy keeps in-frame clones and lacks some. The sample contains approximately 100,000 clones, 74% of which appear only once. This clonotype was obtained from a man aged 45-60 years in good health and CMV-seropositive. The sequencing sample was made of PBMCs.

The CDR3 DNA follows: TGTGCCAGCAGCCAAGATACCGGAGGGGAGACCCAGTACTTC. Its protein product is CASSQDTGGETQYF. The J gene is TRBJ2-5, the V gene TRBV4-2; tentative D call: TRBD2 (6 bases). V was clipped by 0 bases and J by 5 bases, with 10 bases between them. In germline, CDR1 is LGHNA, CDR2 YNFKEQ. This CDR3 has 14 amino acids.